These 10 T cell receptor beta chains originate from one sample sequenced in a study of cytomegalovirus exposure and HLA in healthy donors. TCRdb keeps only in-frame clones here, not all; method: immunoSEQ multiplex PCR. The table includes roughly 140,000 clones, around 88% detected once. The sequenced material came from PBMCs. All receptors come from a woman under 30 in good health and CMV-seropositive.

V is TRBV7-8 and J is TRBJ1-6, with D unresolved. The CDR3 is made up of 15 amino acids. V lost 0 bases and J lost 7, with 10 bases in between. The germline CDR1 and CDR2 sequences are SGHVS and FQNEAQ. In DNA, the CDR3 is TGTGCCAGCAGCTTAGCTGAGACGGAGAATTCACCCCTCCACTTT. This sequence encodes CASSLAETENSPLHF.

The genes are TRBV4-1 and TRBJ2-1, with 8 bases fitting TRBD1. J lost 5 bases, V lost 1 base, and 1 base had no gene match. Germline V gene lookup returns CDR1 MGHRA and CDR2 YSYEKL. CDR3 length equals 14 residues. The CDR3 DNA is TGCGCCAGCAGCCAAGGGACAGGGCACAATGAGCAGTTCTTC. Translated: CASSQGTGHNEQFF.

V is TRBV5-4 and J is TRBJ1-2; D gene ambiguous. Trimming stripped 0 bases from V and 8 bases from J, with 8 bases between. The CDR3 length is 12 residues. Germline V CDR1 and CDR2: SGHNT, YYREEE (reference sequence). CDR3 region: CASSLARGGYTF. CDR3 nucleotides: TGTGCCAGCAGCTTGGCCCGAGGGGGCTACACCTTC.

The gene calls are TRBV2 and TRBJ2-7; 8 positions match TRBD1. The V and J ends lost 6 bases and 6 bases, in that order; junction bases with no gene match: 7. Germline V gene sequence: CDR1 SNHLY, CDR2 FYNNEI. The CDR3 loop spans 13 amino acids. The CDR3 sequence: CASSDRGRGEQYF. DNA for the CDR3: TGTGCCAGCAGCGACAGGGGAAGGGGCGAGCAGTACTTC.

This sequence joins TRBV28 and TRBJ1-2; unclear D gene. The CDR3 is 15 residues long. Trimming left V 7 bases short and J 2 bases short, with 17 bases between. The germline CDR1 and CDR2 sequences are MDHEN and SYDVKM. CDR3 sequence reads: CASTFAGDGNYGYTF. The CDR3 DNA reads TGTGCCAGCACCTTCGCGGGAGATGGGAACTATGGCTACACCTTC.

The chain uses TRBV5-5 and TRBJ2-4; D gene uncertain. The V and J ends lost 3 bases and 0 bases respectively, with 13 bases between them. CDR1 and CDR2 (germline): SGHKS, YYEKEE (reference sequence). CDR3 size: 16 residues. The CDR3 loop reads CASSSGGVVAKNIQYF. CDR3 in DNA: TGTGCCAGCAGCTCCGGCGGCGTGGTAGCCAAAAACATTCAGTACTTC.

The V and J genes are TRBV18 and TRBJ1-5, with D possibly matching TRBD1 (6 bases). Germline values: CDR1 KGHSH, CDR2 LQKENI. The CDR3 contains 15 residues. Trimming shortened V by 3 bases and J by 3 bases, and 12 bases separated the two germline ends. For the CDR3, the DNA is TGTGCCAGCTCACCGAGACAGGACCTCAATCAGCCCCAGCATTTT. It translates to CASSPRQDLNQPQHF.

The chain employs TRBV7-9 and TRBJ1-3; a weak D match, TRBD1 (6 bases). V lost 5 bases, J lost 1 base, and 15 bases lay in between. This CDR3 comprises 16 residues. The germline gives CDR1 SEHNR, CDR2 FQNEAQ (reference sequence). CDR3 region: CASSRTGQNSGNTIYF. CDR3 DNA sequence: TGTGCCAGCAGCCGCACCGGACAGAATTCTGGAAACACCATATATTTT.

The V and J genes are TRBV2 and TRBJ1-5, with D unclear. The CDR3 is 14 amino acids. Germline V CDR1 and CDR2: SNHLY, FYNNEI. Deletions cut 1 base from V and 9 bases from J, with 13 bases between. CDR3 sequence: CASSEGQVVRPQHF. CDR3 in DNA: TGTGCCAGCAGTGAAGGGCAGGTAGTTCGGCCCCAGCATTTT.

V and J are TRBV5-1 and TRBJ1-4, with D possibly TRBD1 on 6 matching bases. V shed 2 bases and J shed 4 bases, with 9 bases lying between them. This CDR3 spans 14 amino acids. In germline, CDR1 is SGHRS, CDR2 YFSETQ. The CDR3 reads CASSFNRVNEKLFF. The CDR3 DNA reads as TGCGCCAGCAGCTTCAACAGGGTTAATGAAAAACTGTTTTTT.